This T cell receptor beta chain was obtained from a study of T cell responses to AZD1222 COVID-19 vaccine. Germline values: CDR1 SGDLS, CDR2 YYNGEE. V was pared by 5 bases and J by 7 bases, with 11 bases of the junction left unmatched. The CDR3 spans 15 residues. The table came from immunoSEQ multiplex PCR; TCRdb's copy has only in-frame clones and leaves some out. The data hold 100,000 to 150,000 clones, with 90% observed a single time. Findings of the study overall: Reports indicate that nearly half of spike-specific TCRs are directed at unmutated variant regions. Once two AZD1222 doses were given, Spike-specific TCR breadth and depth went up. Without day 14 samples, only post-peak T cell repertoires were studied.

In this sample, this clone turned up a few times. Its antigen is not known. The sequencing used peripheral blood, collected on day 0 of AZD1222 vaccination. The chain carries TRBV9 and TRBJ1-4, with TRBD1 identical over 7 bases. This TCR derives from an adult in good health. This CDR3 is CASSATGARGEKLFF. CDR3 sequence (DNA): TGTGCCAGCAGTGCCACAGGGGCGAGAGGTGAAAAACTGTTTTTT.